Listed below are T cell receptor beta chains from one sample, sequenced in a study of response to subunit inactivated influenza vaccine. Via MiXCR, TCRdb re-called the RT-PCR reads, giving one row per CDR3 protein. This sample has 650,000 to 850,000 distinct CDR3 sequences, with approximately 15% found just once. Sample: PBMCs from blood, taken 14 days before vaccination. Receptors were obtained from a man aged 45 to 65 who received an inactivated influenza vaccine. Each CDR3 is given with its conserved first and last residue. A D gene is named only where the DNA matches it firmly.

>TRBV15|.|TRBJ2-7
CATSREGASHNLGQYF
>TRBV4-2|TRBD2|TRBJ2-7
CASSPASGGEQYF
>TRBV28|.|TRBJ2-5
CASSEGTVEETQYF
>TRBV20-1|.|TRBJ2-7
CSARGLGRTYEQYF
>TRBV6-2/TRBV6-3|.|TRBJ2-5
CATGTSQETQYF
>TRBV7-2|.|TRBJ2-7
CASSLGRSGSYEQYF
>TRBV13|TRBD2|TRBJ2-3
CASSPDPGLAGLSRASTDTQYF
>TRBV3-1|.|TRBJ2-1
CASSQDPHQGDEQFF
>TRBV20-1|.|TRBJ2-7
CSARATSYEQYF
>TRBV29-1|TRBD1|TRBJ2-5
CSVEERQGETQYF
>TRBV20-1|TRBD1|TRBJ1-2
CSARGTGGYTF
>TRBV9|TRBD2|TRBJ2-5
CASSPSLAPGETQYF
>TRBV7-9|.|TRBJ1-2
CASSLGDVTNYGYTF
>TRBV20-1|TRBD1|TRBJ1-6
CSASIGQGHSPLHF
>TRBV6-1|.|TRBJ2-1
CASIIKGHEQFF
>TRBV6-2/TRBV6-3|TRBD1|TRBJ2-2
CASSSDRGSRPSTGELFF
>TRBV5-1|TRBD2|TRBJ2-7
CASSLTTSGSYEQYF
>TRBV6-2/TRBV6-3|.|TRBJ2-1
CASRPTGSYNEQFF
>TRBV29-1|.|TRBJ1-1
CSVGSNKDTEAFF
>TRBV4-3|.|TRBJ2-7
CASSQEPGAYEQYF
>TRBV5-1|TRBD1|TRBJ2-7
CASSWGQGGHEQYF
>TRBV12-3/TRBV12-4|.|TRBJ2-1
CASSLAGTLNEQFF
>TRBV27|TRBD2|TRBJ2-7
CASRLAGYFYEQYF
>TRBV28|TRBD2|TRBJ2-3
CASSLPGLANTDTQYF
>TRBV12-3/TRBV12-4|TRBD2|TRBJ2-1
CASSWGGSPGNEQFF
>TRBV5-1|.|TRBJ2-7
CASSWGDPYEQYF
>TRBV5-4|.|TRBJ2-1
CASSPVLYNEQFF
>TRBV5-6|.|TRBJ1-3
CASSFDRNTVNTIYF
>TRBV7-9|.|TRBJ2-1
CASADPLAVNEQFF
>TRBV4-2|TRBD1|TRBJ2-2
CASSQVRDSVNTGELFF
>TRBV6-1|TRBD1|TRBJ2-6
CASRPGQGAEGANVLTF
>TRBV20-1|TRBD2|TRBJ2-1
CSAKREGGFF
>TRBV5-1|TRBD1|TRBJ1-2
CASSLVATGGDGYTF
>TRBV5-5|.|TRBJ2-3
CASSRNPSTYTDTQYF
>TRBV4-2|.|TRBJ2-3
CASSQSSFRSDTQYF
>TRBV7-2|.|TRBJ1-3
CASSLIAENTIYF
>TRBV3-1|.|TRBJ2-3
CASSQEGDTHTDTQYF
>TRBV30|.|TRBJ2-3
CAWSVWETRTDTQYF
>TRBV6-5|TRBD2|TRBJ2-2
CASSYLAGGGTGELFF
>TRBV7-9|TRBD2|TRBJ2-1
CASSFLAGDEQFF
>TRBV28|TRBD1|TRBJ2-2
CASKTGGAGTGELFF
>TRBV15|TRBD1|TRBJ2-2
CATSRDLYTGVTGELFF
>TRBV18|.|TRBJ2-4
CASSSGTKGLAKNIQYF
>TRBV7-9|.|TRBJ1-2
CASSLEFVDHSF
>TRBV10-3|.|TRBJ2-1
CAISESVASEEQFF
>TRBV11-2|.|TRBJ2-1
CASSSHLRLRMGGEQFF
>TRBV6-1|.|TRBJ1-5
CASSPSASGYSNQPQHF
>TRBV9|.|TRBJ2-4
CASSVLNRLAKNIQYF